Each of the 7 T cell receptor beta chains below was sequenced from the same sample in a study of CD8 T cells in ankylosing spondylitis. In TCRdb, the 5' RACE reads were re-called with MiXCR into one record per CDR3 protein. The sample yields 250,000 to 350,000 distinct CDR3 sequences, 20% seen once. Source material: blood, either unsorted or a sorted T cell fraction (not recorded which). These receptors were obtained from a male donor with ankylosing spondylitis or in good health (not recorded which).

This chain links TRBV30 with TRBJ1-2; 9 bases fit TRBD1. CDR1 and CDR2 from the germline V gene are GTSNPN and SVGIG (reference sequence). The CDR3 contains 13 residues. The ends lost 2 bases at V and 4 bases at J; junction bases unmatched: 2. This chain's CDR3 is CAWSIQGAYGYTF. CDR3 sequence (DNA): TGTGCCTGGAGTATACAGGGGGCCTATGGCTACACCTTC.

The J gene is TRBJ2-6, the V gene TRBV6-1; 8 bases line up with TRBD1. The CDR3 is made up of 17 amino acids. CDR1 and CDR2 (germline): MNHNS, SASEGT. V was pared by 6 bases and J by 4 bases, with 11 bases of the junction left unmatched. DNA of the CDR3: TGTGCCAGCAGACGCCGGGACAGGCCAAGCGGGGCCAACGTCCTGACTTTC. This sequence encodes CASRRRDRPSGANVLTF.

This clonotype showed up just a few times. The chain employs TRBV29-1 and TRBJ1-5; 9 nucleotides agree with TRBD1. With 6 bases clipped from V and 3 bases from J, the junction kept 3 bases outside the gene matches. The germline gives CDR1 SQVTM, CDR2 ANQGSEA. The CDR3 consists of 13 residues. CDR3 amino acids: CSVGTGINQPQHF. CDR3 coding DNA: TGCAGCGTCGGGACAGGGATCAATCAGCCCCAGCATTTT.

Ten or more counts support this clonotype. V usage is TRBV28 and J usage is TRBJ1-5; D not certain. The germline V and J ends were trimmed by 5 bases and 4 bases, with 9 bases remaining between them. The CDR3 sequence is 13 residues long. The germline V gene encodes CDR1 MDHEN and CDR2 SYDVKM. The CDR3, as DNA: TGTGCCAGCAGTCCCCCCGGGAATCAGCCCCAGCATTTT. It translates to CASSPPGNQPQHF.

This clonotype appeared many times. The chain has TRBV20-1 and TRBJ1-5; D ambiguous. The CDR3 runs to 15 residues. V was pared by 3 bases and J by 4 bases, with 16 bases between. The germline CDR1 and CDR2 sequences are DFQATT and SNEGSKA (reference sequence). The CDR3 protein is CSASSSVAFNQPQHF. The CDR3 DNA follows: TGCAGTGCTAGTTCCAGCGTAGCATTTAATCAGCCCCAGCATTTT.

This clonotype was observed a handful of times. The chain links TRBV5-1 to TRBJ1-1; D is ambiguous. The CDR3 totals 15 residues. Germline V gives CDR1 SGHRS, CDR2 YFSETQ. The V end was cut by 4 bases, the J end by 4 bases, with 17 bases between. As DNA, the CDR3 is TGCGCCAGCAGCGCATGGACCGACCTGGGCACTGAAGCTTTCTTT. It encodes CASSAWTDLGTEAFF. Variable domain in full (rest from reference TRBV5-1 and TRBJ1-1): KAGVTQTPRYLIKTRGQQVTLSCSPISGHRSVSWYQQTPGQGLQFLFEYFSETQRNKGNFPGRFSGRQFSNSRSEMNVSTLELGDSALYLCASSAWTDLGTEAFFGQGTRLTVV.

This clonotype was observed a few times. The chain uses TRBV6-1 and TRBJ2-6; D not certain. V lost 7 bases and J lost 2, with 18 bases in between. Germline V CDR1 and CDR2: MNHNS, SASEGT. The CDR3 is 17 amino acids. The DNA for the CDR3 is TGTGCCAGCACCGGACGGTTTAACGTGGCTGGGGCCAACGTCCTGACTTTC. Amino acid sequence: CASTGRFNVAGANVLTF.